This entry lists 20 T cell receptor beta chains sequenced from one sample in a study of regulatory T cells in long-lasting Graves disease. The time point: persistent/refractory GD, antithyroid drugs over 5 years with positive TRAb. TCR sequences were obtained from RNA taken from PBMCs. Through Arm-PCR of CDR3 regions and iRepertoire HTBI primers, TCR beta libraries were built. Each CDR3 protein is one row after TCRdb ran MiXCR on the multiplex PCR reads. This table holds about 450,000 distinct CDR3 sequences, 23% found once. Sequencing was performed on peripheral blood mononuclear cells (PBMCs), taken when the disease was refractory, from a patient treated with antithyroid drugs. The receptors originated from a female donor with Graves disease.

This clonotype was detected only a few times. V and J are TRBV18 and TRBJ2-7; 7 nucleotides agree with TRBD1. The junction had 10 bases not matched to a gene; V was cut back by 4 bases and J by 1 base. Germline CDR1 reads KGHSH; CDR2 reads LQKENI. This CDR3 region has 16 residues. The CDR3 sequence is CASSHLSGTASYEQYF. In DNA form, the CDR3 reads TGTGCCAGCTCACATTTATCCGGGACAGCATCCTACGAGCAGTACTTC.

This clonotype turned up a few times. A junction boundary mismatches the germline segment, possibly from a read error. CDR3 in amino acids: CASSVDSGGTSQIYEQYF. CDR3 nucleotide sequence: TGCGCCAGCAGCGTAGATTCCGGAGGGACTAGCCAAATCTACGAGCAGTACTTC. This chain connects TRBV9 to TRBJ2-7, with 9 bases lining up with TRBD2. CDR1 is SGDLS and CDR2 is YYNGEE in the germline V gene. This CDR3 has 18 amino acids.

This chain uses TRBV7-9 with TRBJ2-1; 7 bases match TRBD2. The CDR3 extends over 16 amino acids. Germline values: CDR1 SEHNR, CDR2 FQNEAQ (reference sequence). With V trimmed by 4 bases and J by 6 bases, 12 bases remained unmatched. The CDR3 sequence: CASSSWGGRTSNEQFF. CDR3 DNA: TGTGCCAGCAGCTCGTGGGGCGGGAGAACCAGCAATGAGCAGTTCTTC. The full variable domain, its missing parts supplied by reference TRBV7-9 and TRBJ2-1, is DTGVSQNPRHKITKRGQNVTFRCDPISEHNRLYWYRQTLGQGPEFLTYFQNEAQLEKSRLLSDRFSAERPKGSFSTLEIQRTEQGDSAMYLCASSSWGGRTSNEQFFGPGTRLTVL.

The rearrangement uses TRBV2 and TRBJ2-2; TRBD2 aligns across 9 bases. The V segment lost 1 base and the J segment 6 bases; nucleotides outside the gene matches: 6. This CDR3 is built from 16 residues. Germline V lookup: CDR1 SNHLY, CDR2 FYNNEI. CDR3 coding DNA: TGTGCCAGCAGTGAAGGCGGGAGGGCTCTCCCCGGGGAGCTGTTTTTT. Translation: CASSEGGRALPGELFF.

This clonotype has more than one count but fewer than ten. The gene calls are TRBV2 and TRBJ2-7, with a weak D call TRBD2 (6 bases). V was shortened by 5 bases and J by 5 bases, with 19 bases between the two germline ends. CDR1 is SNHLY, CDR2 FYNNEI, per germline. The CDR3 runs to 15 residues. CDR3 sequence reads: CASSYWTGVNDEQYF. The CDR3 coding sequence is TGTGCCAGCAGTTACTGGACGGGAGTGAACGACGAGCAGTACTTC.

The J gene is TRBJ2-2, the V gene TRBV5-1; 11 bases line up with TRBD1. V was pared by 6 bases and J by 3 bases, with 4 bases of the junction left unmatched. The CDR3 totals 15 residues. Germline CDR1 and CDR2: SGHRS and YFSETQ. CDR3 region: CASKDRGLDTGELFF. The DNA for the CDR3 is TGCGCCAGCAAGGACAGGGGGCTGGACACCGGGGAGCTGTTTTTT.

This clonotype was seen ten or more times. The V gene is TRBV11-2, the J gene TRBJ1-2, with a weak D call TRBD1 (5 bases). V lost 0 bases to trimming and J lost 2 bases, with 13 bases between them. The CDR3 spans 16 residues. CDR1 and CDR2 (germline): SGHAT, FQNNGV. The CDR3 is CASSLDGDRLNYGYTF. In nucleotides, the CDR3 is TGTGCCAGCAGCTTAGATGGAGACAGACTCAACTATGGCTACACCTTC.

This clonotype has at least ten counts. V usage is TRBV2 and J usage is TRBJ2-7; D is unclear. This CDR3 is built from 17 residues. V was trimmed by 5 bases and J by 2 bases, leaving 22 bases between them. Germline V gives CDR1 SNHLY, CDR2 FYNNEI. The DNA for the CDR3 is TGTGCCAGCAGTATCAAAAAGGGTGCAGCGACGACCTACGAGCAGTACTTC. Protein: CASSIKKGAATTYEQYF.

The chain combines TRBV5-1 with TRBJ2-2; TRBD1 matches 8 bases. The CDR3 is made up of 16 amino acids. V shed 6 bases, J shed 3 bases, and the junction held 10 bases outside the gene matches. Per the germline V gene, CDR1 is SGHRS and CDR2 is YFSETQ. The DNA for the CDR3 is TGCGCCAGCACCAAGCGACAGGGGATTTACACCGGGGAGCTGTTTTTT. Protein: CASTKRQGIYTGELFF.

This clonotype was seen at least ten times. The chain uses TRBV13 and TRBJ2-5; 9 nucleotides match TRBD2. J lost 5 bases, V lost 5 bases, and 9 bases had no gene match. CDR3 length: 15 amino acids. From germline, CDR1 is PRHDT and CDR2 FYEKMQ (reference sequence). CDR3 sequence: CASSPARGGSETQYF. In DNA, the CDR3 is TGTGCCAGCAGCCCGGCGCGGGGGGGGTCGGAGACCCAGTACTTC.

The chain employs TRBV19 and TRBJ1-5, with 10 bases matching TRBD1. Per germline, CDR1 LNHDA and CDR2 SQIVND (reference sequence). The CDR3 sequence is 14 residues long. V lost 9 bases, J lost 3 bases, and 5 bases stayed unmatched. CDR3 coding DNA: TGTGCCAGCCGGGGGACAGGGGACAATCAGCCCCAGCATTTT. This codes for CASRGTGDNQPQHF.

Ten or more counts support this clonotype. This chain connects TRBV7-2 to TRBJ2-5, with 12 bases fitting TRBD2. V dropped 1 base and J dropped 1; count of bases not matched to a gene: 1. The CDR3 has 16 residues. Germline loops: CDR1 SGHTA, CDR2 FQGNSA. This chain's CDR3 is CASSLELAGGQETQYF. Here the CDR3 DNA reads TGTGCCAGCAGCTTAGAACTAGCGGGAGGCCAAGAGACCCAGTACTTC.

The chain recombines TRBV18 with TRBJ2-7; 7 bases are shared with TRBD2. With V trimmed by 6 bases and J by 5 bases, 13 bases remained unmatched. Germline V gives CDR1 KGHSH, CDR2 LQKENI. The CDR3 loop spans 15 amino acids. CDR3 nucleotides: TGTGCCAGCTCCCCGGTCGGCGGGAGTATCCACGAGCAGTACTTC. This codes for CASSPVGGSIHEQYF. Full variable domain (remainder filled in from reference TRBV18 and TRBJ2-7): NAGVMQNPRHLVRRRGQEARLRCSPMKGHSHVYWYRQLPEEGLKFMVYLQKENIIDESGMPKERFSAEFPKEGPSILRIQQVVRGDSAAYFCASSPVGGSIHEQYFGPGTRLTVT.

The chain is built from TRBV28 and TRBJ1-5; D uncertain. The germline V gene has CDR1 MDHEN and CDR2 SYDVKM. This CDR3 has 14 amino acids. The ends were cut back, 6 bases at V and 0 bases at J, with 9 bases in the middle. The CDR3 nucleotides are TGTGCCAGCAGGAAAGGGTTTAGCAATCAGCCCCAGCATTTT. Amino acids: CASRKGFSNQPQHF. Supplemented by reference TRBV28 and TRBJ1-5, the full variable domain reads DVKVTQSSRYLVKRTGEKVFLECVQDMDHENMFWYRQDPGLGLRLIYFSYDVKMKEKGDIPEGYSVSREKKERFSLILESASTNQTSMYLCASRKGFSNQPQHFGDGTRLSIL.

V usage is TRBV19 and J usage is TRBJ2-5, with TRBD2 as a possible D gene (6 bases). Deletions cut 3 bases from V and 4 bases from J, with 18 bases between. This CDR3 has 16 amino acids. Germline CDR1 LNHDA, CDR2 SQIVND (reference sequence). DNA of the CDR3: TGTGCCAGTAGTATTTTCTACGGCGGGATAGTAGAGACCCAGTACTTC. This translates into CASSIFYGGIVETQYF.

The chain carries TRBV20-1 and TRBJ2-7; 8 bases line up with TRBD2. V shed 0 bases and J 4 bases; nucleotides not matched to a gene: 8. There are 15 residues in the CDR3. Looked up from germline, CDR1 is DFQATT and CDR2 is SNEGSKA (reference sequence). The CDR3: CSARDSSSGRYEQYF. CDR3 nucleotide sequence: TGCAGTGCTAGAGACTCCTCTAGCGGGCGGTACGAGCAGTACTTC.

This clonotype was picked up many times. The chain has TRBV2 and TRBJ1-1, with 8 bases that match TRBD1. Losses at the gene ends were 4 bases for V and 10 bases for J; bases not matched to a gene: 8. From germline, CDR1 is SNHLY and CDR2 FYNNEI. The CDR3 is 13 residues long. CDR3 region: CASSGRGQRLAFF. In DNA, the CDR3 is TGTGCCAGCAGTGGCAGGGGGCAACGCTTAGCTTTCTTT.

The chain combines TRBV19 with TRBJ1-1; no clear D. This CDR3 has 15 amino acids. Trimming pared 0 bases from V and 4 bases from J, leaving 12 bases between. Germline V gene data show CDR1 as LNHDA and CDR2 as SQIVND (reference sequence). The CDR3 sequence is CASSIDSASGTEAFF. The DNA for the CDR3 is TGTGCCAGTAGTATAGATTCGGCCAGCGGCACTGAAGCTTTCTTT. Filled out from reference TRBV19 and TRBJ1-1, the complete variable domain reads DGGITQSPKYLFRKEGQNVTLSCEQNLNHDAMYWYRQDPGQGLRLIYYSQIVNDFQKGDIAEGYSVSREKKESFPLTVTSAQKNPTAFYLCASSIDSASGTEAFFGQGTRLTVV.

V usage is TRBV7-2 and J usage is TRBJ2-5; D is perhaps TRBD1 (6 bases). Per germline, CDR1 SGHTA and CDR2 FQGNSA. V was clipped by 5 bases and J by 5 bases, with 18 bases between them. CDR3 size: 15 residues. The CDR3 reads CASSPQGFWTETQYF. The CDR3 nucleotides are TGTGCCAGCAGCCCTCAGGGGTTTTGGACGGAGACCCAGTACTTC.

This clonotype came up many times. The V call is TRBV12-3 or TRBV12-4, the J call TRBJ2-5; the match to TRBD1 covers 9 bases. The V gene end was trimmed by 5 bases and the J gene end by 4 bases; junction bases not matched to a gene: 5. There are 14 residues in the CDR3. The CDR3 bases are TGTGCCAGCAGTCGGACAGGGGACGGAGAGACCCAGTACTTC. Translation: CASSRTGDGETQYF.